This TCR beta chain was documented in a study of OX40 agonist ivuxolimab in advanced cancers. Regarding the study in general: Ivuxolimab was an agonistic, fully human IgG2 monoclonal antibody directed against OX40 (CD134), a costimulatory receptor. Intravenous ivuxolimab was administered to patients every 2 weeks at six dose levels: 0.01, 0.1, 0.3, 1.5, 3 and 10 mg/kg. Of the 50 or so patients in dose escalation, around 19 had hepatocellular carcinoma, some 15 had melanoma, 9 had renal cell carcinoma and 9 had head and neck cancer. A male proportion of around 83% and a mean age of 60 years, ranging from about 20 to 80, were recorded for the dose-escalation cohort. Patients were allowed to have had prior anti-PD-1, anti-PD-L1 or anti-CTLA-4 therapy, and 40% to 45% of the dose-escalation patients had previously received checkpoint inhibitors. Partial responses were achieved by three dose-escalation patients, of whom one had hepatocellular carcinoma and two had cutaneous melanoma. Peripheral TCRbeta sequencing aimed to test whether ivuxolimab altered TCR sequence diversity and caused clonal T-cell expansion. The paper describes the monotherapy dose-escalation part (N of about 50 patients) of the phase I trial of ivuxolimab.

The trial excluded patients who had a history of autoimmune disease or were on systemic immunosuppression. Peripheral blood for TCR sequencing was drawn from every dose cohort at baseline, at cycle 4 day 1 and at cycle 7 day 1. Samples were obtained from an open-label, multicenter, first-in-human phase I dose-escalation trial of ivuxolimab. The trial enrolled adults with locally advanced or metastatic head and neck squamous cell, hepatocellular, melanoma or renal cell carcinoma. Before TCR sequencing, CD4+ T cells and CD8+ T cells were sorted from peripheral blood as separate populations. The CDR3 runs 15 residues from the cysteine to the phenylalanine. Only the CDR3 region is kept as DNA, spanning 45 bases read in frame from base 1. Trimming accounts for 8 bases at V and 5 bases at J, while the number of junction bases matched to no gene is 13. In the germline V gene (reference sequence), CDR1 corresponds to LNHDA and CDR2 to SQIVND.

As concerns this clone: No antigen is known for it. No much larger clone is present one base from it, and per-base qualities are unavailable.

For sequencing of the TCRbeta CDR3 region, genomic DNA was extracted from the sorted cells. TCRbeta CDR3 regions were sequenced using the immunoSEQ Assay. TCRdb carries this immuneACCESS record with in-frame sequences only. Its versions omit some clonotypes, under half of them owing to an unresolved V gene in the studies checked, with the rest unexplained. The sample has 75,000 to 100,000 clones on record, roughly nine tenths of them singletons. Of the sample, approximately 3.6% is held by the ten largest clones. Findings and caveats that apply to the study as a whole: In the 0.1-3.0 mg/kg groups, partial responders were among the patients with the lowest normalized peripheral clonal expansion, particularly in CD8+ T cells. Which antigens the clonally expanded peripheral T cells were specific for was not determined. Low levels of normalized T-cell clonal expansion were also seen in some patients who did not respond. At doses from 0.1 to 3.0 mg/kg, clonal expansion was seen in both CD4+ and CD8+ blood T cells between baseline and week 6. After ivuxolimab, expanded clones were on average more numerous among CD8+ T cells than among CD4+ T cells.

The chain is encoded by TRBV19 joined to TRBJ1-2, and 8 junction bases match TRBD1. The source of this sequence is an adult with an advanced solid tumor such as melanoma, head and neck, liver or kidney cancer. The material was CD4+ or CD8+ T cells sorted from blood, obtained in a trial of the OX40 agonist ivuxolimab. The CDR3 has the sequence CASSTGQGGGYGYTF. The nucleotide sequence is TGTGCCAGTTCTACCGGACAGGGAGGAGGTTATGGCTACACCTTC.